This paragraph reports one TCR beta chain. Antigen: not known. The data derive from a study of T cell repertoires in ileal Crohn's disease. Study-level results: Compared with CD4 T cells, sorted CD8 cells carried more expanded clones. Every patient over 26.8% clonality showed endoscopic recurrence. Active smokers at surgery had more clonal expansions than non-smokers.

Germline values: CDR1 MNHEY, CDR2 SMNVEV (reference sequence). J was trimmed by 8 bases and V by 7 bases; bases with no gene match: 11. CDR3 size: 15 residues. Time point in this sample: neoterminal ileum biopsy at postoperative endoscopy, about 6 months after surgery. Around 0.55 micrograms of biopsy DNA per sample underwent TCRB immunosequencing. Libraries were prepared by immunoSEQ multiplex PCR; TCRdb keeps only in-frame clonotypes and omits some of them. The sample lists some 16,000 clones, around 70% occurring once. The V gene is TRBV27, the J gene TRBJ1-2, with 12 nucleotides matching TRBD1. The sample taken for sequencing was ileal tissue. The origin of this receptor is an adult with Crohn's disease. In DNA form, the CDR3 reads TGTGCCAGCAAATTTCCGGGACAGGGGGCAGGAGGCTACACCTTC. Its translation is CASKFPGQGAGGYTF.